The 12 T cell receptor beta chains given below trace back to one sample, sequenced in a study of regulatory T cells. Study-level points and caveats: Hydrophobic residues at CDR3 positions 6 and 7 were enriched in conventional CD4+ T cells of CD3G-deficient patients.

No antigen has been identified for these receptors. Primers: 52 TRBV forward and 13 TRBJ reverse. Sequencing was performed with immunoSEQ multiplex PCR; in TCRdb, only in-frame clones are kept and a portion is missing. The sample includes about 23,000 clones, roughly 90% seen only once; the top ten take roughly 1.3%. Material for sequencing was conventional CD4+ T cells sorted from blood. All receptors come from a child under 18 with CD3G deficiency.

The rearrangement uses TRBV20-1 and TRBJ2-1, with D hard to call. Germline assignment: CDR1 DFQATT and CDR2 SNEGSKA (reference sequence). The CDR3 length is 11 residues. V was cut by 3 bases and J by 5 bases, with 5 bases left in between. DNA for the CDR3: TGCAGTGCTAGTACAAACAATGAGCAGTTCTTC. Its protein is CSASTNNEQFF.

The rearrangement joins TRBV28 to TRBJ2-5; 7 nucleotides align to TRBD2. The V segment lost 6 bases and the J segment 2 bases; nucleotides outside the gene matches: 9. Germline V lookup: CDR1 MDHEN, CDR2 SYDVKM. The CDR3 covers 15 residues. This CDR3 is CASSMWGGAQETQYF. As DNA, the CDR3 is TGTGCCAGCAGCATGTGGGGAGGGGCACAAGAGACCCAGTACTTC.

V gene TRBV28 combines with J gene TRBJ2-1; 11 nucleotides line up with TRBD2. V gave up 5 bases and J gave up 0 bases; unmatched junction bases: 9. CDR3 length equals 18 residues. Germline CDR1 MDHEN, CDR2 SYDVKM. The CDR3 sequence: CASSRLAGLLSSYNEQFF. The CDR3, as DNA: TGTGCCAGCAGTAGACTAGCGGGACTATTAAGCTCCTACAATGAGCAGTTCTTC.

The chain links TRBV28 to TRBJ1-4; D might be TRBD1 (6 bases). Germline CDR1 MDHEN, CDR2 SYDVKM. The CDR3 totals 15 residues. V was clipped by 4 bases and J by 4 bases, with 13 bases between them. CDR3 nucleotides: TGTGCCAGCAGTTCCCAACAGGGACTTAATGAAAAACTGTTTTTT. Protein product: CASSSQQGLNEKLFF. Full variable domain (remainder filled in from reference TRBV28 and TRBJ1-4): DVKVTQSSRYLVKRTGEKVFLECVQDMDHENMFWYRQDPGLGLRLIYFSYDVKMKEKGDIPEGYSVSREKKERFSLILESASTNQTSMYLCASSSQQGLNEKLFFGSGTQLSVL.

The CDR3 loop is CASTHLQRNTEAFF. The CDR3 DNA reads as TGTGCCAGCACTCACCTACAAAGGAACACTGAAGCTTTCTTT. V usage is TRBV27 and J usage is TRBJ1-1, with unresolved D. The germline V gene encodes CDR1 MNHEY and CDR2 SMNVEV (reference sequence). The CDR3 extends over 14 amino acids. V gave up 7 bases and J gave up 1 base, with 13 bases separating them.

The chain employs TRBV6-1 and TRBJ2-6, with D possibly matching TRBD2 (5 bases). V dropped 9 bases and J dropped 3 bases, with 12 bases sitting between them. From germline, CDR1 is MNHNS and CDR2 SASEGT. This CDR3 contains 14 residues. For the CDR3, the DNA is TGTGCCAGTGCCTTGGACTTTGGGGCCAACGTCCTGACTTTC. Its protein product is CASALDFGANVLTF.

V gene TRBV18 combines with J gene TRBJ2-5, with 8 bases that match TRBD1. The CDR3 sequence is 15 residues long. J gave up 2 bases and V 3 bases, and 5 bases lay outside the gene matches. Germline CDR1 KGHSH, CDR2 LQKENI. Here the CDR3 reads CASSPRTGLQETQYF. CDR3 DNA: TGTGCCAGCTCACCGAGGACAGGGCTTCAAGAGACCCAGTACTTC. The whole variable domain, filled in from reference TRBV18 and TRBJ2-5, reads NAGVMQNPRHLVRRRGQEARLRCSPMKGHSHVYWYRQLPEEGLKFMVYLQKENIIDESGMPKERFSAEFPKEGPSILRIQQVVRGDSAAYFCASSPRTGLQETQYFGPGTRLLVL.

J is TRBJ1-1 and V is TRBV28; 8 nucleotides align to TRBD1. CDR1 and CDR2 (germline): MDHEN, SYDVKM. The CDR3 covers 15 residues. V shed 4 bases and J 3 bases; nucleotides not matched to a gene: 7. CDR3 bases: TGTGCCAGCAGTTCCCCAGGGGGCGCGGACACTGAAGCTTTCTTT. As protein: CASSSPGGADTEAFF. Looking up the rest from reference TRBV28 and TRBJ1-1 gives the full variable domain: DVKVTQSSRYLVKRTGEKVFLECVQDMDHENMFWYRQDPGLGLRLIYFSYDVKMKEKGDIPEGYSVSREKKERFSLILESASTNQTSMYLCASSSPGGADTEAFFGQGTRLTVV.

This sequence joins TRBV11-2 and TRBJ2-7; 8 positions agree with TRBD1. Germline loops: CDR1 SGHAT, CDR2 FQNNGV. This CDR3 has 12 amino acids. J lost 6 bases, V lost 4 bases, and 2 bases had no gene match. Here the CDR3 DNA reads TGTGCCAGCAGCTGGACAGGGTCCGAGCAGTACTTC. Amino acids: CASSWTGSEQYF.

This chain joins TRBV5-1 and TRBJ1-4; D is uncertain. With 5 bases removed from V and 5 bases from J, the gap between germline ends came to 10 bases. The CDR3 sequence is 13 residues long. CDR1 SGHRS and CDR2 YFSETQ come from the germline V gene. The CDR3 sequence: CASSEGENEKLFF. CDR3 in DNA: TGCGCCAGCAGTGAGGGAGAGAATGAAAAACTGTTTTTT.

The chain couples TRBV10-3 to TRBJ2-2, with a possible D match to TRBD1 (6 bases). Germline V gives CDR1 ENHRY, CDR2 SYGVKD. The V end lost 6 bases, the J end lost 6 bases, and 14 bases lay between the germline ends. The CDR3 totals 14 residues. This chain's CDR3 is CAISSGAKAGELFF. CDR3 in DNA: TGTGCCATCAGCTCAGGGGCCAAGGCCGGGGAGCTGTTTTTT.

The chain combines TRBV28 with TRBJ2-5; 9 nucleotides align to TRBD2. The length of the CDR3 is 16 residues. V shed 4 bases, J shed 5 bases, and the junction held 11 bases outside the gene matches. The germline gives CDR1 MDHEN, CDR2 SYDVKM. The CDR3: CASSSFRGGRVETQYF. The CDR3 nucleotides read TGTGCCAGCAGTTCTTTCAGGGGCGGGAGGGTGGAGACCCAGTACTTC.